Here is one T cell receptor beta chain with its context. This clonotype was seen only a few times. The antigen it binds to is not known. Per-base quality was not reported, and no clone a single base away is much larger than it. The library was generated by RT-PCR. Instrument on record: Illumina HiSeq 2500. The raw public data were reprocessed by TCRdb itself: fastp quality trimming at Q25, MiXCR clonotype calling, in-frame beta chains only. Rows are combined by CDR3 protein, so each entry shows the most common genes and DNA. The sample has more than 700,000 distinct CDR3 sequences on record, around 20% of them singletons. The ten most abundant clones make up more than 8.5% of the sample. This entry belongs to a study of response to subunit inactivated influenza vaccine listed by TCRdb under 2018. A note on the overall study: Deep quantitative T cell receptor repertoire profiling was used in the study to track responses to a trivalent subunit inactivated influenza vaccine. The full study reports these points: The authors suggested that each seasonal influenza vaccination may recruit only a limited number of new T cells.

Trimming costs V 5 bases and J 0 bases, and their ends lie 10 bases apart. Sequences DFQATT (CDR1) and SNEGSKA (CDR2) are obtained from the germline V gene (reference sequence). The CDR3 runs 13 amino acids, cysteine and phenylalanine included. Only the CDR3 portion is preserved as DNA: 39 bases, with reading frame beginning at the first base. The sequences come from PBMCs from blood, collected about 5 days after vaccination. This TCR derives from a man in his forties or fifties who received an inactivated influenza vaccine. Donor details come from another sample of the same person, matched by shared clones. The sequence links TRBV20-1 to TRBJ1-1; the D gene identity is not certain. CDR3 loop: CSAFVVMNTEAFF. The DNA sequence follows: TGCAGTGCTTTTGTTGTGATGAACACTGAAGCTTTCTTT.